This T cell receptor beta chain was documented in a study of metastatic and nonmetastatic thyroid tumors. Study information: Peripheral blood and tumor or nodule samples from malignant and benign thyroid patients were compared.

How the authors handled the data: The study built a papillary thyroid cancer distant-metastasis classifier from CDR3 differences across clinicopathological groups. TCRdb re-called clones via MiXCR from the PCR reads. TCRdb assigned the V and J calls; the authors' analysis was not used. The sample yields tens of thousands of clones, over 9.5% seen once. The table lists this clone with many counts. Patients had received no treatment of any kind before thyroid surgery. Losses at the gene ends were 3 bases for V and 5 bases for J; bases not matched to a gene: 5. This CDR3 spans 15 amino acids. The germline V gene encodes CDR1 MDHEN and CDR2 SYDVKM.

Sample: blood. The chain employs TRBV28 and TRBJ2-2, with 8 bases that match TRBD1. The receptor comes from a female donor with papillary thyroid cancer or a benign thyroid nodule (not recorded which). Some clones in this sample may be carry-over from other donors' samples. As DNA, the CDR3 is TGTGCCAGCAGTTTCCAGGGGGCGCCGACCGGGGAGCTGTTTTTT. It codes for CASSFQGAPTGELFF.